The present T cell receptor beta chain was sequenced within a study of regulatory T cells in long-lasting Graves disease. The wider study: Under 3 months of antithyroid drugs had been taken by newly diagnosed Graves' patients.

The sample holds many counts of this clonotype. Assembly of TCR beta libraries relied on iRepertoire HTBI primers together with Arm-PCR of CDR3 regions. One entry per CDR3 protein results from TCRdb running MiXCR on the multiplex PCR reads. Counted here are 400,000 to 500,000 distinct CDR3 sequences, approximately 15% occurring once; the ten biggest clones make up approximately 19%. Time point specified: newly diagnosed GD, antithyroid drugs for less than 3 months. PBMC-extracted RNA yielded the TCR library. The same sample was also used in a study of T cells in Graves' hyperthyroidism and ophthalmopathy.

This specimen consisted of peripheral blood mononuclear cells (PBMCs), obtained at new diagnosis, from a patient treated with antithyroid drugs. This clonotype originated in a woman aged 45-59 years with Graves disease.

The CDR3 here is CASSLVRDNEQFF. CDR3 sequence (DNA): TGTGCCAGCAGCTTAGTCAGGGACAATGAGCAGTTCTTC. The V and J genes are TRBV7-6 and TRBJ2-1, with D possibly matching TRBD1 (5 bases). With 1 base removed from V and 5 bases from J, the gap between germline ends came to 6 bases. The CDR3 loop spans 13 amino acids. Germline assignment: CDR1 SGHVS and CDR2 FNYEAQ.